The T cell receptor (beta chain) under discussion was sequenced for a study of Ad26.COV2.S vaccination and SARS-CoV-2 variants. Overall study context: Donor got 5x10^10 or 1x10^11 viral particles of Ad26.COV2.S.

V was clipped by 6 bases and J by 4 bases; unmatched bases: 11. The germline V gene has CDR1 MGHRA and CDR2 YSYEKL. This CDR3 contains 15 residues. The sample's treatment: 15 to 20 received Ad26.COV2.S at low or high dose, single or two shots; 5 received placebo; per-sample allocation not given. After the first vaccine or placebo injection, samples were drawn on day 63. Clones were sequenced by immunoSEQ multiplex PCR, and TCRdb holds only the in-frame ones, with some missing. The repertoire holds 300,000 to 500,000 clones, with roughly nine tenths as singletons. The receptor was isolated from a person aged 18 to 65 who received the Ad26.COV2.S COVID-19 vaccine or a placebo. The rearrangement joins TRBV4-1 to TRBJ2-7, with 8 bases identical to TRBD1. Sequenced material: peripheral blood, taken in a trial of Ad26.COV2.S vaccine versus placebo. The CDR3, as DNA: TGCGCCAGCAGTCTCCAGGGGACAGGAAGGTACGAGCAGTACTTC. Translation: CASSLQGTGRYEQYF.